These T cell receptor beta chains were read from a single sample in a study of sequential checkpoint blockade in melanoma. Generated by immunoSEQ multiplex PCR, the TCRdb table keeps only in-frame clones and is missing some. This sample carries 25,000 to 30,000 clones, about 83% of them seen once, and the ten largest clones take 17%. This specimen was CD8+ T cells sorted from blood (inferred from file names), taken from a patient given nivolumab and ipilimumab in sequence. The receptors originated from a human donor with melanoma. Both conserved end residues are part of each CDR3.

cdr3_aa: CASSDSGSYQPQHF; v_call: TRBV9; cdr3_length: 14
cdr3_aa: CASSSTGILTEAFF; v_call: TRBV27; cdr3_length: 14
cdr3_aa: CASSPPGQGIIEQYF; v_call: TRBV18; cdr3_length: 15
cdr3_aa: CASSQDSRGTGVGGGYTF; v_call: TRBV4-3; cdr3_length: 18
cdr3_aa: CASTVPAPGFSGNTIYF; v_call: TRBV28; cdr3_length: 17
cdr3_aa: CASSFRVSSGNTIYF; v_call: TRBV28; cdr3_length: 15
cdr3_aa: CASSEILGDRGLNIQYF; v_call: TRBV25-1; cdr3_length: 17
cdr3_aa: CASVAGGQIYEQFF; v_call: TRBV30; cdr3_length: 14
cdr3_aa: CASGRGDVKEQPQHF; v_call: TRBV28; cdr3_length: 15
cdr3_aa: CASSPRPGPNYGYTF; v_call: TRBV9; cdr3_length: 15
cdr3_aa: CASSFEAGHQETQYF; v_call: TRBV7-8; cdr3_length: 15
cdr3_aa: CASSPIYEGTRNYGYTF; v_call: TRBV7-8; cdr3_length: 17
cdr3_aa: CASSFQLVESTDTQYF; v_call: TRBV27; cdr3_length: 16
cdr3_aa: CASSLEGLAAYNEQFF; v_call: TRBV28; cdr3_length: 16
cdr3_aa: CASSIAGTGTDTQYF; v_call: TRBV19; cdr3_length: 15
cdr3_aa: CASSEWAAYEQYF; v_call: TRBV2; cdr3_length: 13
cdr3_aa: CSVAVNTEAFF; v_call: TRBV20-1; cdr3_length: 11
cdr3_aa: CSVVMGGTEAFF; v_call: TRBV29-1; cdr3_length: 12
cdr3_aa: CASSPGQGAHGYTF; v_call: TRBV19; cdr3_length: 14
cdr3_aa: CASSSRGGTDTQYF; v_call: TRBV11-1; cdr3_length: 14
cdr3_aa: CASSSRTGSNEQYF; v_call: TRBV28; cdr3_length: 14
cdr3_aa: CASNLAGTYEQYF; v_call: TRBV6-5; cdr3_length: 13
cdr3_aa: CASTHNPGDSYTF; v_call: TRBV27; cdr3_length: 13
cdr3_aa: CASSLVTGDAEAFF; v_call: TRBV5-1; cdr3_length: 14
cdr3_aa: CASSQGDRVGEKLFF; v_call: TRBV4-3; cdr3_length: 15
cdr3_aa: CSVRDRGEDGYTF; v_call: TRBV29-1; cdr3_length: 13
cdr3_aa: CASRLGQGNLGGYTF; v_call: TRBV6-1; cdr3_length: 15
cdr3_aa: CASSAGLAVHLEQYF; v_call: TRBV2; cdr3_length: 15
cdr3_aa: CASTPGGGTYEQYF; v_call: TRBV19; cdr3_length: 14
cdr3_aa: CATSRYRGMIGELFF; v_call: TRBV15; cdr3_length: 15
cdr3_aa: CASRPWTGAYEQYF; v_call: TRBV28; cdr3_length: 14
cdr3_aa: CASSVYRNEQFF; v_call: TRBV7-6; cdr3_length: 12
cdr3_aa: CASSYSQGAYNEQFF; v_call: TRBV6-5; cdr3_length: 15
cdr3_aa: CASRMRDRNTDTQYF; v_call: TRBV6-5; cdr3_length: 15
cdr3_aa: CAFELAGEFDEQFF; v_call: TRBV30; cdr3_length: 14
cdr3_aa: CASSPIQGAGETQYF; v_call: TRBV4-3; cdr3_length: 15
cdr3_aa: CASSPGGVNEQFF; v_call: TRBV4-1; cdr3_length: 13
cdr3_aa: CAWSFGQGAGAGELFF; v_call: TRBV30; cdr3_length: 16
cdr3_aa: CASSIGTSGRAGELFF; v_call: TRBV9; cdr3_length: 16
cdr3_aa: CASSFSGRAWNEQFF; v_call: TRBV7-8; cdr3_length: 15
cdr3_aa: CASGLVGGPQHPQETQYF; v_call: TRBV12-5; cdr3_length: 18
cdr3_aa: CASSRAGELFF; v_call: TRBV27; cdr3_length: 11
cdr3_aa: CASSIVAAGNEQFF; v_call: TRBV19; cdr3_length: 14
cdr3_aa: CASSLDRRGYLYTF; v_call: TRBV7-9; cdr3_length: 14
cdr3_aa: CASSLGVSYEQYF; v_call: TRBV5-6; cdr3_length: 13
cdr3_aa: CASSLGGGELFF; v_call: TRBV5-6; cdr3_length: 12
cdr3_aa: CASGWGDTEAFF; v_call: TRBV12-5; cdr3_length: 12
cdr3_aa: CASSLSPSGFYEQYF; v_call: TRBV27; cdr3_length: 15
cdr3_aa: CASSVGQASYEQYF; v_call: TRBV9; cdr3_length: 14
cdr3_aa: CASSWTGLGNYGYTF; v_call: TRBV5-4; cdr3_length: 15
cdr3_aa: CASSLLGTSGTNEQFF; v_call: TRBV7-9; cdr3_length: 16
cdr3_aa: CATSPSQGSNQPQHF; v_call: TRBV15; cdr3_length: 15